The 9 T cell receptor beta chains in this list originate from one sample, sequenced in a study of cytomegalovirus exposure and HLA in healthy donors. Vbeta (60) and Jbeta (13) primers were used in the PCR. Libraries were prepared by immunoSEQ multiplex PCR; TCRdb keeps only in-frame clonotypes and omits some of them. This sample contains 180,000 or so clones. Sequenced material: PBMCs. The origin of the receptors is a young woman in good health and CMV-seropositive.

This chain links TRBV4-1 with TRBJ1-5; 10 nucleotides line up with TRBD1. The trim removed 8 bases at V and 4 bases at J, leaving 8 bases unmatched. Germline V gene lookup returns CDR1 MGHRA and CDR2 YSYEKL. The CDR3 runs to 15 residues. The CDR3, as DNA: TGCGCCAGCGGGCCGGGACAGGGGACAAATCAGCCCCAGCATTTT. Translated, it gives CASGPGQGTNQPQHF.

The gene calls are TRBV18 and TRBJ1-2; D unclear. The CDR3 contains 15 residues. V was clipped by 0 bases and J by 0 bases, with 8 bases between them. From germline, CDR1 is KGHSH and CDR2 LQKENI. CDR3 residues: CASSPPTGSNYGYTF. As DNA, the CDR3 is TGTGCCAGCTCACCACCGACGGGGTCTAACTATGGCTACACCTTC.

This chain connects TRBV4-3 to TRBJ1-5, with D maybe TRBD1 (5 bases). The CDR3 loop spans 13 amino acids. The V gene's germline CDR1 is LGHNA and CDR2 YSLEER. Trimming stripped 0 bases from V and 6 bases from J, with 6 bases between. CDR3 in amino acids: CASSQDRAQPQHF. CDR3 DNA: TGCGCCAGCAGCCAAGACAGGGCTCAGCCCCAGCATTTT.

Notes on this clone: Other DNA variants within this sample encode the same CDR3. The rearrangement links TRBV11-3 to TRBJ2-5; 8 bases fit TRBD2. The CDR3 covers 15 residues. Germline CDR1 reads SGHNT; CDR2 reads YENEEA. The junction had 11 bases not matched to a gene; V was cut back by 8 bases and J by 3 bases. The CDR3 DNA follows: TGTGCCAGCTCCCCGGGCGGGGGGCGAAAAGAGACCCAGTACTTC. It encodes CASSPGGGRKETQYF.

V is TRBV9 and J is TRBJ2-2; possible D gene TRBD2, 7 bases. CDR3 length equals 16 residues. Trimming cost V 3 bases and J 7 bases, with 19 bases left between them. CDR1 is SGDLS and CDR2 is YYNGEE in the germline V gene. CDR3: CASSAPRGRMGGELFF. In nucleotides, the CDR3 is TGTGCCAGCAGCGCCCCGCGGGGGCGCATGGGCGGGGAGCTGTTTTTT.

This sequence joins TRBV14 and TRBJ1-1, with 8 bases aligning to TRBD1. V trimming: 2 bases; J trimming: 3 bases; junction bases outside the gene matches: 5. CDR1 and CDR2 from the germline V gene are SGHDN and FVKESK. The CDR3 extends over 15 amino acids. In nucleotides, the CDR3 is TGTGCCAGCAGCCAACTACCGACAGGGGACACTGAAGCTTTCTTT. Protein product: CASSQLPTGDTEAFF.

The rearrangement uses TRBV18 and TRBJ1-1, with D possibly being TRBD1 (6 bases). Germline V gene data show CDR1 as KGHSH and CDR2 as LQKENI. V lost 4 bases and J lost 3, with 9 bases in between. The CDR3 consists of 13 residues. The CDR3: CASSRRTDTEAFF. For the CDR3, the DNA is TGTGCCAGCTCACGCCGGACAGACACTGAAGCTTTCTTT.

This CDR3 is CASSLFGGPYEQYF. The CDR3 coding sequence is TGTGCCAGCAGCTTGTTCGGGGGTCCCTACGAGCAGTACTTC. This chain joins TRBV5-4 and TRBJ2-7; a weak D match, TRBD2 (6 bases). The CDR3 sequence is 14 residues long. Per the germline V gene, CDR1 is SGHNT and CDR2 is YYREEE (reference sequence). V was clipped by 1 base and J by 2 bases, with 10 bases between them.

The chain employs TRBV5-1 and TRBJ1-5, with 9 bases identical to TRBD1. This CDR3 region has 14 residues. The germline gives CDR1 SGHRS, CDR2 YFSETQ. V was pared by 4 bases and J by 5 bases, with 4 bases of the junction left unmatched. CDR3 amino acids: CASSRDRGDQPQHF. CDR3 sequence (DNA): TGCGCCAGCAGCCGAGACAGGGGGGATCAGCCCCAGCATTTT.